The TCR beta chain described here comes from a study of early T cells in non-severe SARS-CoV-2 infection. This clonotype has a handful of counts. Its antigen is undetermined. The CDR3 is 14 amino acids. Losses at the gene ends were 5 bases for V and 3 bases for J; bases not matched to a gene: 5. The V gene's germline CDR1 is SGHRS and CDR2 YFSETQ. TCRdb redid the calling of the 5' RACE reads with MiXCR, one entry per CDR3 protein. The data hold 80,000 or so distinct CDR3 sequences, with around a sixth observed a single time. Study outcomes and limitations: Anti-spike CD8 specificities were favored by VDJdb matching, whose results missed private and CD4 specificities.

V usage is TRBV5-1 and J usage is TRBJ1-5, with TRBD1 matching 7 bases. Sequencing input: whole blood. This TCR derives from an adult who was a healthcare worker with PCR-confirmed SARS-CoV-2 infection or an uninfected control (not recorded which). CDR3 sequence (DNA): TGCGCCAGCAGTCTGACAGGGACCAATCAGCCCCAGCATTTT. This gives the protein CASSLTGTNQPQHF.